The clone carrying this TCR beta chain was observed a handful of times. The antigen is unknown. The CDR3 has 13 amino acids. J gave up 7 bases and V 6 bases, and 6 bases lay outside the gene matches. Per germline, CDR1 SNHLY and CDR2 FYNNEI. PCR was performed a second time for 7 to 11 cycles using a sample-barcoded 5' primer and a J-beta primer mix. The template-switch adaptor, which had 12 random nucleotides, put a tag on each cDNA molecule. TCRdb itself ran the 5' RACE reads through MiXCR, one entry per CDR3 protein. The sample contains around 1,100,000 distinct CDR3 sequences, about two fifths of which appear only once. This sample stems from a study of blood T cells in healthy people across ages. The study's findings and limits: The fall in TCR beta diversity per million T cells was roughly linear with age. Shifts in expanded clonotypes may have been confounded by donor CMV status, which was unknown.

The sequenced material came from blood. The sequence was collected from a man aged 18 to 35 in good health. The gene calls are TRBV2 and TRBJ1-5, with 7 bases identical to TRBD1. The CDR3 DNA is TGTGCCAGCAGGGTGACAGGGCGACAGCCCCAGCATTTT. Encoded protein: CASRVTGRQPQHF.